The source of this T cell receptor beta chain is a study of T cell changes during pregnancy in multiple sclerosis. The method was immunoSEQ multiplex PCR; TCRdb's version includes in-frame clones alone and lacks a portion of them. The data contain approximately 47,000 clones, around 90% of them singletons. V was pared by 3 bases and J by 2 bases, with 8 bases between. Germline V CDR1 and CDR2: SGHTS, YDEGEE. The CDR3 sequence is 14 residues long. The clonotype was recovered from a female donor with multiple sclerosis, enrolled in a pregnancy study. The chain uses TRBV5-8 and TRBJ2-2; D unclear. The sequencing here drew on peripheral blood, taken in the first trimester of pregnancy. CDR3 DNA sequence: TGTGCCAGCAGCTACCGCGGCAACACCGGGGAGCTGTTTTTT. It encodes CASSYRGNTGELFF.